Below, 5 T cell receptor beta chains from the same sample are listed, as sequenced in a study of blood T cell repertoires in COVID-19. Method: immunoSEQ multiplex PCR; TCRdb's copy keeps in-frame clones and lacks some. The data contain 300,000 to 350,000 clones, 80% to 90% of them singletons. The sequenced sample consisted of PBMCs or T cells enriched from blood (not recorded which). Source of these receptors: a man aged 25-40 years who had recovered from COVID-19.

This chain joins TRBV4-1 and TRBJ2-7, with 11 bases fitting TRBD2. The CDR3 length is 16 residues. The V segment lost 2 bases and the J segment 3 bases; nucleotides outside the gene matches: 6. Germline V gene lookup returns CDR1 MGHRA and CDR2 YSYEKL. As DNA, the CDR3 is TGCGCCAGCAGCCAACCAACTCTAGCGGGGGGCTACGAGCAGTACTTC. Its translation: CASSQPTLAGGYEQYF.

This clone was seen more than once but under ten times. The gene calls are TRBV11-2 and TRBJ2-7, with D possibly being TRBD1 (6 bases). The CDR3 runs 15 residues. V was clipped by 1 base and J by 7 bases, with 17 bases between them. Germline values: CDR1 SGHAT, CDR2 FQNNGV. The CDR3 spells CASSLVRGPTREQYF. CDR3 nucleotides: TGTGCCAGCAGCTTAGTCAGGGGTCCTACGAGGGAGCAGTACTTC.

The chain employs TRBV19 and TRBJ1-4; a possible D gene is TRBD1 (5 bases). Germline assignment: CDR1 LNHDA and CDR2 SQIVND (reference sequence). The ends were cut back, 5 bases at V and 6 bases at J, with 16 bases in the middle. The CDR3 runs 15 residues. Here the CDR3 reads CASSPRQRSDEKLFF. The CDR3 nucleotides read TGTGCCAGTAGTCCGCGACAGAGGAGTGATGAAAAACTGTTTTTT.

This clone was recorded once. V usage is TRBV7-9 and J usage is TRBJ2-7; TRBD2 matches at 13 bases. The CDR3 loop spans 15 amino acids. J was trimmed by 2 bases and V by 5 bases; bases with no gene match: 3. Germline values: CDR1 SEHNR, CDR2 FQNEAQ (reference sequence). The CDR3, as DNA: TGTGCCAGCAGCCAGACTAGCGGGGGGCCCTACGAGCAGTACTTC. Its translation is CASSQTSGGPYEQYF.

DNA of the CDR3: TGTGCCAGCAGCGCCCAACTTGCAACTAATGAAAAACTGTTTTTT. Protein sequence: CASSAQLATNEKLFF. This chain joins TRBV9 and TRBJ1-4; D is undetermined. V was cut by 3 bases and J by 0 bases, with 9 bases left in between. The CDR3 covers 15 residues. CDR1 is SGDLS, CDR2 YYNGEE, per germline.